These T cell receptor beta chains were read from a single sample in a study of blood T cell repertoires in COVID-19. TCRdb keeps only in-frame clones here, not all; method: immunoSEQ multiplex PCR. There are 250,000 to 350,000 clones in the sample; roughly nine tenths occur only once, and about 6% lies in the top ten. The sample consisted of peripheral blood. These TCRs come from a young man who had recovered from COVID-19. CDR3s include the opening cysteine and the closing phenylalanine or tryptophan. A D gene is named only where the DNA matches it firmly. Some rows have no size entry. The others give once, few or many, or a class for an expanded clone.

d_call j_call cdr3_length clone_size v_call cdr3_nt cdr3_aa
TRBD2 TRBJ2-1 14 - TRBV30 TGTGCCTGGCTGACTAGCGGGAGGGGTAATGAGCAGTTCTTC CAWLTSGRGNEQFF
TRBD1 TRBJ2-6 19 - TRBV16 TGTGCCAGCACCCGGATAGCCTGGACAGGAGACTCTGGGGCCAACGTCCTGACTTTC CASTRIAWTGDSGANVLTF
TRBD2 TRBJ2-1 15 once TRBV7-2 TGTGCCAGCAGCCTCCTAGCGGGAGGGCCGGGTGAGCAGTTCTTC CASSLLAGGPGEQFF
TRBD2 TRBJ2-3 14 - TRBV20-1 TGCAGTGCTAGTATAAGCGGGAACACAGATACGCAGTATTTT CSASISGNTDTQYF
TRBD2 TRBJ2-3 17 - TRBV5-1 TGCGCCAGCAGCAAGGGACTAGCGGGAGGGCCGGCAGATACGCAGTATTTT CASSKGLAGGPADTQYF
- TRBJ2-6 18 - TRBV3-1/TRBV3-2 TGTGCCAGCAGCCAAGATCAGTATCGGGGATCGGGGGCCAACGTCCTGACTTTC CASSQDQYRGSGANVLTF
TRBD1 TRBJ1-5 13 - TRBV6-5 TGTGCCAGCAGGGGGGACAGGGGTCAGCCCCAGCATTTT CASRGDRGQPQHF
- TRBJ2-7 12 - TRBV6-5 TGTGCCAGCGGGAGTGGAGTTGATGAGCAGTACTTC CASGSGVDEQYF
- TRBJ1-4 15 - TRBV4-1 TGCGCCAGCAGCCAAGGGGGAGGGTTTGGGGAAAAACTGTTTTTT CASSQGGGFGEKLFF
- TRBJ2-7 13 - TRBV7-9 TGTGCCAGCAGCTTAGGGTTGGAGCACGAGCAGTACTTC CASSLGLEHEQYF
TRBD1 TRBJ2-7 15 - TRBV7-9 TGTGCCAGCAGCTCCGGGACAGGGTTCCTCTACGAGCAGTACTTC CASSSGTGFLYEQYF
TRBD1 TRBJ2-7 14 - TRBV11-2 TGTGCCAGCAGCTTAGGGACAGGCCCCTACGAGCAGTACTTC CASSLGTGPYEQYF
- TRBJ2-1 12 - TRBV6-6 TGTGCCAGCAGTTACGGGCCCCCCGAGCAGTTCTTC CASSYGPPEQFF
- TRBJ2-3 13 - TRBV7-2 TGTGCCAGCAGCTTCCAGGTCACAGATACGCAGTATTTT CASSFQVTDTQYF
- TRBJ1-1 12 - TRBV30 TGTGCCTGGAGTGAGGTGGGGGCGGGAGCTTTCTTT CAWSEVGAGAFF
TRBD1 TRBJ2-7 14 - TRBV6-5 TGTGCCAGCAGTTACGGACAGGCCGCCTACGAGCAGTACTTC CASSYGQAAYEQYF
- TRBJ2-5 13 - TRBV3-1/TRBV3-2 TGTGCCAGCAGCCAGCGGGACCCGGAGACCCAGTACTTC CASSQRDPETQYF
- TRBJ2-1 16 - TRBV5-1 TGCGCCAGCAGCTTGGAGACCGGACTCTACTACAATGAGCAGTTCTTC CASSLETGLYYNEQFF
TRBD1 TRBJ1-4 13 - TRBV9 TGTGCCAGCACTCCGACAGGGGAAGAAAAACTGTTTTTT CASTPTGEEKLFF
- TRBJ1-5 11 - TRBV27 TGTGCCAGGGGACACCGGGGGCCCCAGCATTTT CARGHRGPQHF
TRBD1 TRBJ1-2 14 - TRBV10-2 TGCGCCAGCAGCGAAGGGGGCGGTGAGGATGGCTACACCTTC CASSEGGGEDGYTF
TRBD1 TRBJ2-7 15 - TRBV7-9 TGTGCCAGCAGCTCCCCGGGACAGGCCTCCTACGAGCAGTACTTC CASSSPGQASYEQYF
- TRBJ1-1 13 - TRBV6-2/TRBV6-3 TGTGCCAGCAGCCTCAGTAAGAACACTGAAGCTTTCTTT CASSLSKNTEAFF
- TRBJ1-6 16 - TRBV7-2 TGTGCCAGCAGCTTACACCCTCAGATCTATAATTCACCCCTCCACTTT CASSLHPQIYNSPLHF
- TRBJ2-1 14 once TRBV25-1 TGTGCCAGCAGTTTGTCAAACAGCTACAATGAGCAGTTCTTC CASSLSNSYNEQFF
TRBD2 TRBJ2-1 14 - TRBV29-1 TGCAGCGGACTAGCGGGAGATCCATACAATGAGCAGTTCTTC CSGLAGDPYNEQFF
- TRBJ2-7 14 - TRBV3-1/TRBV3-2 TGTGCCACCGGGCCAGGGCTAAATAATTACGAGCAGTACTTC CATGPGLNNYEQYF
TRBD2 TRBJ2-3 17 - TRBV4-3 TGCGCCAGCAGCCAAGATACTAGCGGGGGGAACACAGATACGCAGTATTTT CASSQDTSGGNTDTQYF
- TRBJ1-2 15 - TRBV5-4 TGTGCCAGCACCCCCGCAGAGGGAGTTCTCTATGGCTACACCTTC CASTPAEGVLYGYTF
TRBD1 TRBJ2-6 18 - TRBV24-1 TGTGCCACCAGTGTAAGACAGGGGTCCACCTCTGGGGCCAACGTCCTGACTTTC CATSVRQGSTSGANVLTF
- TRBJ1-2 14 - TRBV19 TGTGCCAGTAGTATGGACACAGGGCTCTATGGCTACACCTTC CASSMDTGLYGYTF
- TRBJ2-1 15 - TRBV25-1 TGTGCCAGCAGTGAATGGGGCGGGGCGAACAATGAGCAGTTCTTC CASSEWGGANNEQFF
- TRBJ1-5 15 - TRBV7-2 TGTGCCAGCAGCTTAGGTCTCCGTAGCAATCAGCCCCAGCATTTT CASSLGLRSNQPQHF
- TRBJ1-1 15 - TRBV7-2 TGTGCCAGCAGCCCCGCAGGCAGGGAGAACACTGAAGCTTTCTTT CASSPAGRENTEAFF
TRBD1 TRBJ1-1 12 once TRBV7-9 TGTGCCAGCAGGCCAGGGACAGGGGAAGCTTTCTTT CASRPGTGEAFF
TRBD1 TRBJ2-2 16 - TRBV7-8 TGTGCCAGCAGCTTCGGGACAGGGGGCGTGAACGGGGAGCTGTTTTTT CASSFGTGGVNGELFF
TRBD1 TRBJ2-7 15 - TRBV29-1 TGCAGCGTTGAAAGGTTGACAGGGATAGCCTACGAGCAGTACTTC CSVERLTGIAYEQYF
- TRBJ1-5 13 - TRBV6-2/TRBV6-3 TGTGCCAGCAGCTGGACAATCGATCAGCCCCAGCATTTT CASSWTIDQPQHF
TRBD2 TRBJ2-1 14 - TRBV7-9 TGTGCCAGCAGCAGTAGCGGGGCCGAGAATGAGCAGTTCTTC CASSSSGAENEQFF
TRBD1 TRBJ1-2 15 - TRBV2 TGTGCCAGCAGTGACCGGGACAGCCCTGGCTATGGCTACACCTTC CASSDRDSPGYGYTF
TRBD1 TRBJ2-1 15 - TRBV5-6 TGTGCCAGCAGCTCACAGGGGGAATCCTACAATGAGCAGTTCTTC CASSSQGESYNEQFF
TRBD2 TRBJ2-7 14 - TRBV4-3 TGCGCCAGCAGCGAGACGGGGGGAGTCTACGAGCAGTACTTC CASSETGGVYEQYF
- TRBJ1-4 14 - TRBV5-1 TGCGCCAGCAGACCCGGAGCCCCTAATGAAAAACTGTTTTTT CASRPGAPNEKLFF
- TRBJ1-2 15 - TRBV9 TGTGCCAGCAGCGTAGGGGGCAACCTACTTTATGGCTACACCTTC CASSVGGNLLYGYTF